The rows below give T cell receptor beta chains drawn from one sample of a study of shared clonotypes between healthy human individuals. Clones were sequenced by immunoSEQ multiplex PCR, and TCRdb holds only the in-frame ones, with some missing. The sample includes millions of clones, 90% to 95% of them seen just once. Sequencing was performed on naive CD4+ T cells sorted from blood. These receptors were obtained from a man younger than 30 in good health. The CDR3 runs from the conserved cysteine through the conserved F or W. D genes are given only for firm matches. Not all rows give a size; the values are once, few, many and, for expanded clones, a class.

j_call	d_call	clone_size	v_call	cdr3_aa	cdr3_nt
TRBJ1-2	.	.	TRBV6-5	CASSYFSGLAPYGYTF	TGTGCCAGCAGTTACTTTTCTGGATTGGCGCCTTATGGCTACACCTTC
TRBJ2-2	.	.	TRBV5-4	CASGGADTGELFF	TGTGCCAGCGGGGGGGCCGACACCGGGGAGCTGTTTTTT
TRBJ1-2	.	.	TRBV9	CASEGGARYGYTF	TGTGCCAGCGAGGGAGGGGCACGCTATGGCTACACCTTC
TRBJ2-2	.	.	TRBV6-6	CASSYSQNTGELFF	TGTGCCAGCAGTTACAGTCAAAACACCGGGGAGCTGTTTTTT
TRBJ1-5	.	.	TRBV19	CASSPRPWKSNQPQHF	TGTGCCAGTAGTCCCAGACCTTGGAAAAGCAATCAGCCCCAGCATTTT
TRBJ2-2	.	.	TRBV7-2	CASSQKRLVSGELFF	TGTGCCAGCAGCCAGAAACGACTAGTGTCCGGGGAGCTGTTTTTT
TRBJ2-2	TRBD2	.	TRBV2	CATSLAGGGTGELFF	TGTGCCACCTCACTAGCGGGGGGAGGCACCGGGGAGCTGTTTTTT
TRBJ1-1	TRBD1	.	TRBV5-1	CASSAQGGGTEAFF	TGCGCCAGCAGCGCCCAGGGGGGCGGGACTGAAGCTTTCTTT
TRBJ2-7	.	.	TRBV5-1	CASSLGGQSYEQYF	TGCGCCAGCAGCTTGGGGGGGCAAAGCTACGAGCAGTACTTC
TRBJ1-1	TRBD1	.	TRBV29-1	CSTGTGNTEAFF	TGCTCGACCGGGACAGGGAACACTGAAGCTTTCTTT
TRBJ2-3	.	.	TRBV5-4	CASSLEISTDTQYF	TGTGCCAGCAGCTTGGAGATAAGCACAGATACGCAGTATTTT
TRBJ1-6	.	.	TRBV25-1	CASSDIGRGTTDSPLHF	TGTGCCAGCAGTGATATAGGGAGAGGGACAACGGATTCACCCCTCCACTTT
TRBJ1-1	.	.	TRBV6-5	CASSYSTVNTEAFF	TGTGCCAGCAGTTACTCGACCGTGAACACTGAAGCTTTCTTT
TRBJ1-6	.	.	TRBV11-2	CASSLGGRTSPLHF	TGTGCCAGCAGCTTAGGGGGGCGGACTTCACCCCTCCACTTT
TRBJ1-5	.	.	TRBV5-1	CASSLDSGGNQPQHF	TGCGCCAGCAGCTTGGATTCTGGGGGCAATCAGCCCCAGCATTTT
TRBJ2-7	TRBD1	.	TRBV5-4	CASSTGQGWYEQYF	TGTGCCAGCAGCACAGGACAGGGGTGGTACGAGCAGTACTTC
TRBJ2-7	TRBD1	once	TRBV4-1	CASSPGAGGSYEQYF	TGCGCCAGCAGCCCGGGTGCAGGGGGATCCTACGAGCAGTACTTC
TRBJ2-5	.	.	TRBV4-2	CASGRPTTGGETQYF	TGTGCCAGCGGGAGACCGACTACCGGGGGAGAGACCCAGTACTTC
TRBJ1-2	.	.	TRBV28	CASAGAYGYTF	TGTGCCAGCGCTGGCGCCTATGGCTACACCTTC
TRBJ1-5	TRBD1	.	TRBV25-1	CASSEWRRNDRVNQPQHF	TGTGCCAGCAGTGAATGGCGACGGAACGACAGGGTCAATCAGCCCCAGCATTTT
TRBJ2-1	TRBD2	.	TRBV7-9	CASSPGLAGHEQFF	TGTGCCAGCAGCCCGGGACTAGCGGGCCATGAGCAGTTCTTC
TRBJ2-7	TRBD2	.	TRBV14	CASSPLGLALEQYF	TGTGCCAGCAGCCCGCTTGGACTAGCGCTCGAGCAGTACTTC
TRBJ1-1	TRBD1	.	TRBV7-9	CASRLGQQNTEAFF	TGTGCCAGCAGATTGGGACAGCAGAACACTGAAGCTTTCTTT
TRBJ2-7	.	.	TRBV6-1	CASSGGTAAAYEQYF	TGTGCCAGCAGCGGAGGGACGGCCGCCGCGTACGAGCAGTACTTC
TRBJ2-7	TRBD2	.	TRBV18	CASSSSGTSGSSYEQYF	TGTGCCAGCTCAAGCTCCGGGACTAGCGGGAGCTCCTACGAGCAGTACTTC
TRBJ1-2	TRBD1	.	TRBV18	CASSLGPDRGGGYTF	TGTGCCAGCTCCCTCGGTCCCGACAGGGGAGGTGGCTACACCTTC
TRBJ1-4	TRBD1	.	TRBV25-1	CASSELGTGREKLFF	TGTGCCAGCAGTGAGCTCGGGACAGGGAGGGAAAAACTGTTTTTT
TRBJ2-7	.	.	TRBV20-1	CSAVRAEQYF	TGCAGTGCTGTTAGGGCAGAGCAGTACTTC
TRBJ2-3	TRBD1	.	TRBV10-3	CAISSQGATDTQYF	TGTGCCATCAGTTCACAGGGGGCGACAGATACGCAGTATTTT
TRBJ1-2	.	.	TRBV5-1	CASSLLGGDYGYTF	TGCGCCAGCAGCTTGTTAGGGGGTGACTATGGCTACACCTTC
TRBJ1-6	TRBD1	.	TRBV5-4	CASSRTGGTYNSPLHF	TGTGCCAGCAGCCGGACAGGGGGAACCTATAATTCACCCCTCCACTTT
TRBJ1-2	.	.	TRBV20-1	CSARREGGYTF	TGCAGTGCTAGGCGGGAGGGCGGCTACACCTTC
TRBJ1-3	.	.	TRBV9	CASSVEGTSGNTIYF	TGTGCCAGCAGCGTAGAAGGGACATCTGGAAACACCATATATTTT
TRBJ1-1	.	.	TRBV5-1	CASSFGPTNTEAFF	TGCGCCAGCAGCTTCGGGCCGACCAACACTGAAGCTTTCTTT
TRBJ1-1	.	.	TRBV27	CASSLSWGTEAFF	TGTGCCAGCAGTTTATCGTGGGGCACTGAAGCTTTCTTT
TRBJ2-3	TRBD2	.	TRBV4-3	CASSQESGTPADTQYF	TGCGCCAGCAGCCAAGAAAGCGGGACCCCCGCAGATACGCAGTATTTT